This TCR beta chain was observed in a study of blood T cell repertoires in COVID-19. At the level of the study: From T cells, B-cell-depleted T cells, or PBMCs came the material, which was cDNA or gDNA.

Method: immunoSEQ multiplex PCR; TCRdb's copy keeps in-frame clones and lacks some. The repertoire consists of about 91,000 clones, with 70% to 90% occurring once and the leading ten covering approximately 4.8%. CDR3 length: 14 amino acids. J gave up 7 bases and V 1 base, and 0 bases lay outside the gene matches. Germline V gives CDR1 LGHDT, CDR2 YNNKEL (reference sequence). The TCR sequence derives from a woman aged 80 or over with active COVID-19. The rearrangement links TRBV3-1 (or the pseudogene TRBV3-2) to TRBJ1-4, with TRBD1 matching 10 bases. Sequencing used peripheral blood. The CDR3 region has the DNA TGTGCCAGCAGCCAAGGGACAGGGGGTGAAAAACTGTTTTTT. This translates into CASSQGTGGEKLFF.